This is a list of T cell receptor beta chains from one sample in a study of blood T cell repertoires in COVID-19. Method: immunoSEQ multiplex PCR; TCRdb's copy keeps in-frame clones and lacks some. This table has about 160,000 clones, around nine tenths appearing once. The specimen was peripheral blood. The origin of the receptors is a woman aged 70-85 years with COVID-19, enrolled during active disease. CDR3s include the opening cysteine and the closing phenylalanine or tryptophan. D genes are given only for firm matches. Not all rows give a size; the values are once, few, many and, for expanded clones, a class.

v_gene	j_gene	abundance	d_gene	len	CDR3nt	CDR3aa
TRBV5-6	TRBJ2-1	once	.	16	TGTGCCAGCAGCTTGAGGGGTTTCAGCTCCTACAATGAGCAGTTCTTC	CASSLRGFSSYNEQFF
TRBV5-8	TRBJ2-7	.	.	14	TGTGCCAGCAGCTTTCGTCTAGCGTCCTACGAGCAGTACTTC	CASSFRLASYEQYF
TRBV28	TRBJ1-1	few	.	14	TGTGCCAGCAGTTCGCCGGGGGAGAACACTGAAGCTTTCTTT	CASSSPGENTEAFF
TRBV15	TRBJ1-3	.	.	16	TGTGCCACCAGCAGAGATCGTTTGGGGAGCGGAAACACCATATATTTT	CATSRDRLGSGNTIYF
TRBV19	TRBJ1-5	.	.	12	TGTGCCAGTAGTATACCCAGTCAGCCCCAGCATTTT	CASSIPSQPQHF
TRBV5-1	TRBJ1-5	.	.	14	TGCGCCAGCAGCTTGGAAGGGGCACATCAGCCCCAGCATTTT	CASSLEGAHQPQHF
TRBV9	TRBJ1-6	.	.	13	TGTGCCAGCAGCGTAGACAGGAATTCACCCCTCCACTTT	CASSVDRNSPLHF
TRBV6-1	TRBJ2-1	.	.	14	TGTGCCAGCAGTCCCGACCACAGGGACAATGAGCAGTTCTTC	CASSPDHRDNEQFF
TRBV11-2	TRBJ1-3	.	.	15	TGTGCCAGCAGCTTAGTACCGCAGGTCGGAAACACCATATATTTT	CASSLVPQVGNTIYF
TRBV7-3	TRBJ2-4	.	TRBD1	13	TGTGCCAGCAGCTTTGGACAGGGGAACATTCAGTACTTC	CASSFGQGNIQYF
TRBV10-3	TRBJ1-2	.	TRBD1	14	TGTGCCATCAGCGGAACAGGGGAAGACTATGGCTACACCTTC	CAISGTGEDYGYTF
TRBV11-2	TRBJ1-4	.	TRBD1	14	TGTGCCAGCAGCTTGAGGGGGCTGGATGAAAAACTGTTTTTT	CASSLRGLDEKLFF
TRBV28	TRBJ2-1	.	TRBD1	16	TGTGCCAGCAGACAGAACAGGGGGTGGCCCTACAATGAGCAGTTCTTC	CASRQNRGWPYNEQFF
TRBV9	TRBJ1-1	.	TRBD1	14	TGTGCCAGCAGCGTAGAACAGGGGACCACTGAAGCTTTCTTT	CASSVEQGTTEAFF
TRBV24-1	TRBJ1-2	.	.	15	TGTGCCACCAGTGATTCGGGAGGTTTAAACTATGGCTACACCTTC	CATSDSGGLNYGYTF
TRBV24-1	TRBJ2-3	.	TRBD2	19	TGTGCCACCAGTGTTCTCCCGGGACTAGCGGGGGGGCAAGTAGATACGCAGTATTTT	CATSVLPGLAGGQVDTQYF
TRBV28	TRBJ1-1	.	.	13	TGTGCCAGCGGAGAACAGGCGAGAACTGAAGCTTTCTTT	CASGEQARTEAFF
TRBV2	TRBJ2-5	once	TRBD2	15	TGTGCCAGCAGTGAAGCGGGGGCGGGGGGCGAGACCCAGTACTTC	CASSEAGAGGETQYF
TRBV6-5	TRBJ2-7	few	.	11	TGTGCCTTATCCGGGGCCTACGAGCAGTACTTC	CALSGAYEQYF
TRBV3-1/TRBV3-2	TRBJ2-1	.	.	11	TGTGCCAGCAGCCAACTCTACGAGCAGTTCTTC	CASSQLYEQFF
TRBV10-3	TRBJ1-4	once	.	14	TGTGCCATCAGTGAGGGAGCAACTAATGAAAAACTGTTTTTT	CAISEGATNEKLFF
TRBV19	TRBJ1-5	.	TRBD1	20	TGTGCCAGTAGTGGCCCGGACAGGGGGCTTTTGCGAGTTGGCAATCAGCCCCAGCATTTT	CASSGPDRGLLRVGNQPQHF
TRBV2	TRBJ1-2	few	TRBD1	15	TGTGCCAGCAACCCGACAGGGGGCGCATCCTATGGCTACACCTTC	CASNPTGGASYGYTF
TRBV5-4	TRBJ2-1	.	TRBD1	17	TGTGCCAGCAGTCACCCGTTAGGGGACAGGGGGCTGAATGAGCAGTTCTTC	CASSHPLGDRGLNEQFF
TRBV5-1	TRBJ2-1	.	TRBD2	15	TGCGCCAGCAGCTTGGCTAGCGGGGGGGCCACTGAGCAGTTCTTC	CASSLASGGATEQFF
TRBV30	TRBJ1-2	once	.	15	TGTGCCTGGAGTGTACGTAACAGTTATAACTATGGCTACACCTTC	CAWSVRNSYNYGYTF
TRBV7-2	TRBJ2-1	.	TRBD2	15	TGTGCCAGCAGCACACGGACTAGCGGGGGCAATGAGCAGTTCTTC	CASSTRTSGGNEQFF
TRBV7-9	TRBJ2-1	.	TRBD2	16	TGTGCCAGCACCCCTCGGGGGGGGAGCTCCTACAATGAGCAGTTCTTC	CASTPRGGSSYNEQFF
TRBV7-8	TRBJ2-3	once	TRBD2	18	TGTGCCAGCAGCTTAGGGAGCGGGGGGCCGATCAGCACAGATACGCAGTATTTT	CASSLGSGGPISTDTQYF
TRBV28	TRBJ1-4	.	.	13	TGTGCCAGCAGAAGCAAAGGGGTGGAAAAACTGTTTTTT	CASRSKGVEKLFF
TRBV3-1/TRBV3-2	TRBJ1-6	.	TRBD1	14	TGTGCCAGCAGCCAAGGACAGGGGCATTCACCCCTCCACTTT	CASSQGQGHSPLHF
TRBV2	TRBJ1-2	.	TRBD1	12	TGTGCCAGCAGTGGACAGGGCTATGGCTACACCTTC	CASSGQGYGYTF
TRBV5-1	TRBJ1-6	.	.	16	TGCGCCAGCAGCTTGGCCTCCCCGCGCGGGAGTTCACCCCTCCACTTT	CASSLASPRGSSPLHF
TRBV7-9	TRBJ2-3	once	.	17	TGTGCCAGCAGCCCCCGGGACTTGCGGCATAGCACAGATACGCAGTATTTT	CASSPRDLRHSTDTQYF
TRBV21-1	TRBJ1-4	.	.	15	TGTGCCAGCAGCAAAGACGCAGGGGTAAATGAAAAACTGTTTTTT	CASSKDAGVNEKLFF
TRBV29-1	TRBJ2-7	.	.	14	TGCAGCGCTACGATGAATCCGACAGAGAACGAGCAGTACTTC	CSATMNPTENEQYF
TRBV5-1	TRBJ2-3	once	TRBD2	17	TGCGCCAGCAGCTTTAAGACTAGCGGGGGGGCAATAGATACGCAGTATTTT	CASSFKTSGGAIDTQYF
TRBV6-6	TRBJ1-5	once	TRBD1	15	TGTGCCAGCAATCTAAGGACAGGGGGAAATCAGCCCCAGCATTTT	CASNLRTGGNQPQHF
TRBV28	TRBJ1-5	.	.	15	TGTGCCAGCAGTTTGGCGTCGGGGAGTAACCAGCCCCAGCATTTT	CASSLASGSNQPQHF
TRBV7-9	TRBJ2-2	.	.	15	TGTGCCAGCAGCCCGGAGGGAACGAACACCGGGGAGCTGTTTTTT	CASSPEGTNTGELFF
TRBV12-5	TRBJ1-6	.	.	15	TGTGCTAGTGGTTTGAGGACTATATATAATTCACCCCTCCACTTT	CASGLRTIYNSPLHF
TRBV6-4	TRBJ1-5	.	.	13	TGTGCCAGCAGTGTAGCCTTTTCTCAGCCCCAGCATTTT	CASSVAFSQPQHF
TRBV18	TRBJ2-5	.	.	13	TGTGCCAGCTCACCTGAGCTTCAAGAGACCCAGTACTTC	CASSPELQETQYF
TRBV6-1	TRBJ1-2	.	.	16	TGTGCCAGCAGTGAAGTTTCGCGGGGGGTAGGGGGTGGCTACACCTTC	CASSEVSRGVGGGYTF
TRBV5-1	TRBJ1-1	few	.	16	TGCGCCAGCAGCCCCCTCCAGCAGGGAGGGTACACTGAAGCTTTCTTT	CASSPLQQGGYTEAFF
TRBV6-4	TRBJ2-3	once	TRBD2	19	TGTGCCAGCAGTGACTCGACGTTAGCGGGGGGCCGGGGGACAGATACGCAGTATTTT	CASSDSTLAGGRGTDTQYF
TRBV30	TRBJ1-1	.	.	12	TGTGCCTGGAATCTCGGACAGCCTGAAGCTTTCTTT	CAWNLGQPEAFF
TRBV7-9	TRBJ2-2	.	TRBD2	18	TGTGCCAGCAGCTTAGCCAGGGGGACTAGCGTTAACACCGGGGAGCTGTTTTTT	CASSLARGTSVNTGELFF
TRBV9	TRBJ2-5	.	TRBD1	15	TGTGCCACCAACTCCTGGACAGGGAGACAAGAGACCCAGTACTTC	CATNSWTGRQETQYF
TRBV2	TRBJ1-5	.	TRBD1	14	TGTGCCAGCAGTGGGACAGGGGGAGGCCAGCCCCAGCATTTT	CASSGTGGGQPQHF
TRBV29-1	TRBJ1-1	.	.	15	TGCAGCGTTGAGGGGCGTGGCGCACGAAACACTGAAGCTTTCTTT	CSVEGRGARNTEAFF
TRBV13	TRBJ2-2	.	TRBD2	17	TGTGCCAGCAGCTTAGGACTAGCGGGAAAAAACACCGGGGAGCTGTTTTTT	CASSLGLAGKNTGELFF
TRBV3-1/TRBV3-2	TRBJ2-5	.	.	14	TGTGCCAGCGGCGGGGCCTGGTCCTACGAGACCCAGTACTTC	CASGGAWSYETQYF
TRBV6-2/TRBV6-3	TRBJ2-5	.	TRBD2	15	TGTGCCAGCAGTTACTCCCAGCGGGGACTGGAGACCCAGTACTTC	CASSYSQRGLETQYF
TRBV5-5	TRBJ1-3	few	.	16	TGTGCCAGCAGCTGGGGCGCGGGATTCTCTGGAAACACCATATATTTT	CASSWGAGFSGNTIYF